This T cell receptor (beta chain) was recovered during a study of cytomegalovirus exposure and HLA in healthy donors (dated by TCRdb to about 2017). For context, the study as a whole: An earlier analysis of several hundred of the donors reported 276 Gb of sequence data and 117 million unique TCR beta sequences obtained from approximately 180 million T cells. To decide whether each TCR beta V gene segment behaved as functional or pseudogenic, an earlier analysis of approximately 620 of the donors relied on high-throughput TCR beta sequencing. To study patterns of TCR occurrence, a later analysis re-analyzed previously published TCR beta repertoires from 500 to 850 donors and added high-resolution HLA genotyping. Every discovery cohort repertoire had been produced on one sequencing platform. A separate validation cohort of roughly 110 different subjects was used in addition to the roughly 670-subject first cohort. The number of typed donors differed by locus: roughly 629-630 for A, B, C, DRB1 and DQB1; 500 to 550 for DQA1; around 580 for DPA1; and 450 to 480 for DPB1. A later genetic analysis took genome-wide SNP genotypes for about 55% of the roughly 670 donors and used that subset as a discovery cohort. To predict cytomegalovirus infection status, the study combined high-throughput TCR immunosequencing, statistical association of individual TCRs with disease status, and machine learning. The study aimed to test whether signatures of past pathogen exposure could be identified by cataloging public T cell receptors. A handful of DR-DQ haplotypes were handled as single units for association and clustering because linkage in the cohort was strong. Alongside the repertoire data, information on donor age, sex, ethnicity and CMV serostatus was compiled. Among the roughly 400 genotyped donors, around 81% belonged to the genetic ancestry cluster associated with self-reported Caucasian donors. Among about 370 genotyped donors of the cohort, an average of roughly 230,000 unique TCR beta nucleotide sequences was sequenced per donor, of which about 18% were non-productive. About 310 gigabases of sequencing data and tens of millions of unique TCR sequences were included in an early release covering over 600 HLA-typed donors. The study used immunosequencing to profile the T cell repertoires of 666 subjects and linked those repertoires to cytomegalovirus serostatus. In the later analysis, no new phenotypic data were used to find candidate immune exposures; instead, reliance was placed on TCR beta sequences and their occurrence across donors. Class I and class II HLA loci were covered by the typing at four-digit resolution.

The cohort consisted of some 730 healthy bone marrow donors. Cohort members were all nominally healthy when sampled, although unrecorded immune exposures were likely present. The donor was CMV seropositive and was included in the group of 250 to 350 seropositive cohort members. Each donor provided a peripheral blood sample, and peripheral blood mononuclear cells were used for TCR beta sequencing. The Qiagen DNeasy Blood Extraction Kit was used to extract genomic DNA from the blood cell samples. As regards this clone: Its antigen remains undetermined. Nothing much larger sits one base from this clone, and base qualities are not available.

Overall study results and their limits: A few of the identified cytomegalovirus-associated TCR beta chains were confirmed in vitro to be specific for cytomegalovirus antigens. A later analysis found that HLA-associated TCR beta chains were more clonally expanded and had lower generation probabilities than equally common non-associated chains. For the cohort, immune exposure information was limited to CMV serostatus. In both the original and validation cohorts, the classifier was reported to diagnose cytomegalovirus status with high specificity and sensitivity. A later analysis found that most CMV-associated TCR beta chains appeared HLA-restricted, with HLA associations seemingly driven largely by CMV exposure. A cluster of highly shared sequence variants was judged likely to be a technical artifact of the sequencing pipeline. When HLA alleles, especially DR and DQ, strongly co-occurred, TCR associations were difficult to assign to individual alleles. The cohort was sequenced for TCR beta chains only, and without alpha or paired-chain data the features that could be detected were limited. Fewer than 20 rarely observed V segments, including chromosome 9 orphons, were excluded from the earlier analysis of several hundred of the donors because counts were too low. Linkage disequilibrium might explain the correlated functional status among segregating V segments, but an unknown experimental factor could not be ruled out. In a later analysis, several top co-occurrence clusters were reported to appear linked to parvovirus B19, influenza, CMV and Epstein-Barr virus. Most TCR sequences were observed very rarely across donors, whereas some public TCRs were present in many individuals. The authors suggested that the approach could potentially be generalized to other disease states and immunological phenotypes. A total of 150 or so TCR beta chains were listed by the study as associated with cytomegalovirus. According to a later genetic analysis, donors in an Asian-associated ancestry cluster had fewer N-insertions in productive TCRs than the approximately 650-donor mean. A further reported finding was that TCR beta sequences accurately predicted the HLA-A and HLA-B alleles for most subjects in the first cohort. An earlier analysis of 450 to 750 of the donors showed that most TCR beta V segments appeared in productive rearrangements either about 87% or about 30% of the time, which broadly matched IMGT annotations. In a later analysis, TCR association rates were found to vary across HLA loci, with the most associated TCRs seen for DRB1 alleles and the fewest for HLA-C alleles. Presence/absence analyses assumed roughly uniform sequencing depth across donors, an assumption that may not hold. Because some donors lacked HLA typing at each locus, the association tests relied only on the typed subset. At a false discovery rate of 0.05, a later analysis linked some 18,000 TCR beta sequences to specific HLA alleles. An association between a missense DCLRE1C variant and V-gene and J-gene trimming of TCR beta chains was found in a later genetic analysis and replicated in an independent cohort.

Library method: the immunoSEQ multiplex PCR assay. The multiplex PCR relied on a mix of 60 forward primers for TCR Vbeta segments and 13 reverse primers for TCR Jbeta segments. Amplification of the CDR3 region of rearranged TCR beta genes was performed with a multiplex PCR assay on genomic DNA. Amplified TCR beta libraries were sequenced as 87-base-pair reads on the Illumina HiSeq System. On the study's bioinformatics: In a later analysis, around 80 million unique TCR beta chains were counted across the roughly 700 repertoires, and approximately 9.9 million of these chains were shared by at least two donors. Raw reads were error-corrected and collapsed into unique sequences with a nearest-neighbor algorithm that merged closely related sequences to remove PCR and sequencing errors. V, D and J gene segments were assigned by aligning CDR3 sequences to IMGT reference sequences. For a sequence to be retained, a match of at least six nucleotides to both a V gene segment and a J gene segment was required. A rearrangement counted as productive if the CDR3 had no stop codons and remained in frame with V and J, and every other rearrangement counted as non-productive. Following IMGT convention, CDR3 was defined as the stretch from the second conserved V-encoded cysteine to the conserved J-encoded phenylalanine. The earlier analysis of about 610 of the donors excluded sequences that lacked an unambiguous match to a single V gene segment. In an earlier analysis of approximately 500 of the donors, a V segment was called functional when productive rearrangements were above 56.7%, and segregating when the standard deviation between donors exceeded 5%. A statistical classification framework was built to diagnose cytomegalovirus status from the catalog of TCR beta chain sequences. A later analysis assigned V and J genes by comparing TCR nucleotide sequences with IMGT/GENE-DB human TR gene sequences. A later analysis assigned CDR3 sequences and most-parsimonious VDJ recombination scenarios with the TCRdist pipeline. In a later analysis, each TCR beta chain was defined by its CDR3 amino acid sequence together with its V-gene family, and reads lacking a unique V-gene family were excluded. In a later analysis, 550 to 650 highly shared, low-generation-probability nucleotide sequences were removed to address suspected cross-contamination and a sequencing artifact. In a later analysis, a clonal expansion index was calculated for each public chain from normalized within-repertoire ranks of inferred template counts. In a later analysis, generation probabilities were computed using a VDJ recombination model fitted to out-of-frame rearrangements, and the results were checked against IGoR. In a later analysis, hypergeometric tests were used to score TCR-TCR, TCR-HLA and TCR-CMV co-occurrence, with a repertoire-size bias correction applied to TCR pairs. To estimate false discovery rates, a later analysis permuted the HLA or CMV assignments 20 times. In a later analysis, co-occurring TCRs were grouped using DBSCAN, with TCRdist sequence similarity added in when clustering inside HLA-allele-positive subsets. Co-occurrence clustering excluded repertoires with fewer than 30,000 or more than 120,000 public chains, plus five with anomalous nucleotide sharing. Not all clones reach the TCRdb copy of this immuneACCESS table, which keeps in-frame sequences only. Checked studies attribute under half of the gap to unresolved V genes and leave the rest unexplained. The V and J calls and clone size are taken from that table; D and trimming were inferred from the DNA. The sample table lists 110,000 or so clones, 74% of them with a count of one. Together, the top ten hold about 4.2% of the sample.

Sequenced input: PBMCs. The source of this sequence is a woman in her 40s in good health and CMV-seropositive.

Here is the DNA: TGTGCCACCGATAGCGGGTATAGCACAGATACGCAGTATTTT. Translated, this gives CATDSGYSTDTQYF. This chain joins TRBV15 to TRBJ2-3, and 7 junction bases match TRBD2. V trim: 8 bases; J trim: 0 bases; unmatched bases: 5. Taken from the germline V gene (reference sequence), the CDR1 and CDR2 loops are LNHNV and YYDKDF. The CDR3, from cysteine to phenylalanine, totals 14 residues. The entry retains the CDR3 DNA only, 42 bases that are in frame from base 1.